Sequencing of this T cell receptor beta chain was carried out in a study of blood T cells in healthy people across ages. V shed 7 bases, J shed 11 bases, and the junction held 16 bases outside the gene matches. There are 14 residues in the CDR3. CDR1 and CDR2 (germline): MDHEN, SYDVKM. For this clonotype: Antigen specificity is unknown.

For the second PCR, which ran for 7 to 11 cycles, a sample-barcoded 5' primer and a J-beta primer mix were used. TCRdb reprocessed the 5' RACE reads via MiXCR and lists one record per CDR3 protein. The top ten hold 20% to 25% of the sample, which has about 970,000 distinct CDR3 sequences, around 54% seen once. Regarding the study as a whole: With age, beta diversity per million T cells declined roughly linearly, significantly by approximately 40. Naive T cell percentage by flow cytometry tracked strongly with beta diversity.

Every sample yielded at least 6 million isolated PBMCs. The source material was blood. This receptor was taken from a woman aged 55 to 70 in good health. The chain is built from TRBV28 and TRBJ2-5; 7 bases agree with TRBD2. The CDR3 sequence: CASTPFAGDNEQYF. CDR3 nucleotides: TGTGCCAGCACCCCCTTCGCGGGAGACAATGAGCAGTACTTC.